This TCR beta chain was recorded in a study of STAT5B mutations in CD4+ large granular lymphocyte leukemia. TCRdb's copy holds only in-frame clones and misses some; the assay was immunoSEQ multiplex PCR. Among some 30,000 clones, roughly 70% were seen once, and the ten largest hold roughly 0.43%. This clone has just one count. The V and J ends lost 5 bases and 0 bases respectively, with 5 bases between them. The CDR3 extends over 11 amino acids. Per the germline V gene, CDR1 is DFQATT and CDR2 is SNEGSKA (reference sequence). The sample consisted of CD4+ T cells from blood buffy coats. The chain uses TRBV20-1 and TRBJ2-7; unclear D gene. This sequence originates from a human donor in good health. As DNA, the CDR3 is TGCAGTGCTCGGACCTCCTACGAGCAGTACTTC. Protein product: CSARTSYEQYF.